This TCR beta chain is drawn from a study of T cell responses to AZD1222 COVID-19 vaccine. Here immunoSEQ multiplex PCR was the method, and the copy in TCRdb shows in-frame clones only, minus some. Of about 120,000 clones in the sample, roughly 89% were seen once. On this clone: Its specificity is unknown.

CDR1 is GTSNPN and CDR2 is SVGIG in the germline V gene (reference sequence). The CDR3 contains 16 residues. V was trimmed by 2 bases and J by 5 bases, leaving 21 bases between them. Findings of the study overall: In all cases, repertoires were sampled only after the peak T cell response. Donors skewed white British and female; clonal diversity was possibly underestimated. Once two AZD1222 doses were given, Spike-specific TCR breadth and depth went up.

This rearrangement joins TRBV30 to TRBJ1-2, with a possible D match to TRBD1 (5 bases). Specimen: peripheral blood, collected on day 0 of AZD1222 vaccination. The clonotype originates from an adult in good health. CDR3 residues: CAWSRDRGALLYGYTF. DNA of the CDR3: TGTGCCTGGAGTCGGGATAGGGGAGCCCTATTATATGGCTACACCTTC.